The sequence of this TCR beta chain was determined in a study of blood T cell repertoires in COVID-19. Clones were read by immunoSEQ multiplex PCR, and TCRdb kept only the in-frame ones, dropping some. The sample has a few hundred thousand clones; around 89% are singletons. The CDR3 is made up of 12 amino acids. Trimming shortened V by 5 bases and J by 5 bases, and 9 bases separated the two germline ends. The sample comprised peripheral blood. This sequence originates from a woman between 25 and 40 years old with COVID-19, enrolled during active disease. The V and J genes are TRBV12-3 or TRBV12-4 and TRBJ1-1, with D tentatively TRBD1 (6 bases). The CDR3 is CASSTRGTEAFF. CDR3 nucleotides: TGTGCCAGCAGTACGAGGGGGACTGAAGCTTTCTTT.